This TCR beta chain was profiled in a study of T cell changes during pregnancy in multiple sclerosis (dated by TCRdb to the late 2010s). Describing the broader study: The study examined how the T cell repertoire changed over the course of pregnancy in women with multiple sclerosis.

The CDR3 goes from the cysteine to the phenylalanine over 13 residues. The CDR3 DNA has 39 bases and is translated from base 1. CDR1 and CDR2, looked up from the germline V gene, are MNHEY and SVGAGI. V gives up 5 bases and J gives up 1 base, and the segment between their germline ends measures 6 bases. With respect to this clone: The specificity of this receptor is unknown. Base qualities are not at hand, and no much larger clone is one base apart.

Receptor libraries were prepared by the immunoSEQ multiplex PCR assay. TCRdb mirrors the immuneACCESS table, restricted to in-frame sequences. Some clones are absent from its copies; in checked studies, under half trace to an unresolved V gene, and the reason for the others is unknown. The sample table lists fewer than 50,000 clones, about 90% of them with a count of one. In total, the top ten clones hold around 0.78% of the sample. The sequence links TRBV6-5 to TRBJ1-5, with no reliable assignment of the D segment. The TCR was taken from a female donor with multiple sclerosis, enrolled in a pregnancy study. This specimen was CD4+ T cells from peripheral blood mononuclear cells, taken in the third trimester of pregnancy. The nucleotides are TGTGCCAGCAGTCTGACAAGCAATCAGCCCCAGCATTTT. Translated, this gives CASSLTSNQPQHF.